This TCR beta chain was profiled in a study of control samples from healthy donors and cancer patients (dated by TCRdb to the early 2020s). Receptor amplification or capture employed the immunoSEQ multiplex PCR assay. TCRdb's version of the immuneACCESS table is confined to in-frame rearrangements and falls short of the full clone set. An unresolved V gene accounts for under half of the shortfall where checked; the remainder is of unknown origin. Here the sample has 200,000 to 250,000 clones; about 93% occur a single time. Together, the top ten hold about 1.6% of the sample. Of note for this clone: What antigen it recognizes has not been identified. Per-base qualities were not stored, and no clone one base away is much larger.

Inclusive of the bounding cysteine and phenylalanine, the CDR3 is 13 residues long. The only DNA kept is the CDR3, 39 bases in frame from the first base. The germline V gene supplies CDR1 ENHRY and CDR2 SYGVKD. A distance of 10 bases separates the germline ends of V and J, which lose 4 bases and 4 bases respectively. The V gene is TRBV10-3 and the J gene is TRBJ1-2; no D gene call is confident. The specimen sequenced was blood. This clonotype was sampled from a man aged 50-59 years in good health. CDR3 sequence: CAISAEAFYGYTF. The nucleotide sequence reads TGTGCCATCAGTGCGGAGGCCTTCTATGGCTACACCTTC.